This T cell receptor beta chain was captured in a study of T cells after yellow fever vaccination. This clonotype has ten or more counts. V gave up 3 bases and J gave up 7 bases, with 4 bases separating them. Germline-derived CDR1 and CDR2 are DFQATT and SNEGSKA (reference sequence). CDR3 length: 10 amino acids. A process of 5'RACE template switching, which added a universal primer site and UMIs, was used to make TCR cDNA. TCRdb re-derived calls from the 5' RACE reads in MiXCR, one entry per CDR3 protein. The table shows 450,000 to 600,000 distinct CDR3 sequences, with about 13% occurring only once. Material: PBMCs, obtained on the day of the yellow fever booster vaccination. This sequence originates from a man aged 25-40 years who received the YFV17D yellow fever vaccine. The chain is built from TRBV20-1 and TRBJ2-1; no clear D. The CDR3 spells CSASENEQFF. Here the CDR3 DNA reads TGCAGTGCTAGCGAGAATGAGCAGTTCTTC.